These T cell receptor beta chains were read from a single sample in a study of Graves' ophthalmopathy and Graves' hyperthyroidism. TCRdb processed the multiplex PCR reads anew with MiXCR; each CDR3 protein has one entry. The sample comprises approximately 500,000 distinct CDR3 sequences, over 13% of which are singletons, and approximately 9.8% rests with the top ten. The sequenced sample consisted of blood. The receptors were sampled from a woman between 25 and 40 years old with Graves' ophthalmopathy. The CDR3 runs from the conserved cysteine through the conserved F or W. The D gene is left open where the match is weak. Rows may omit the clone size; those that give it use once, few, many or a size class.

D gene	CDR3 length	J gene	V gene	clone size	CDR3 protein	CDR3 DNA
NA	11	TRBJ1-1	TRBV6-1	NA	CASLAGTEAFF	TGTGCCAGCTTGGCAGGCACTGAAGCTTTCTTT
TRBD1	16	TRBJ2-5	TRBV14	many	CASSRRTGITQETQYF	TGTGCCAGCAGCCGACGGACAGGGATTACTCAAGAGACCCAGTACTTC
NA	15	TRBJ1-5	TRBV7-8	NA	CASSLASWGSQPQHF	TGTGCCAGCAGCTTAGCGAGTTGGGGGAGTCAGCCCCAGCATTTT
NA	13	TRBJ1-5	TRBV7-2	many	CASSTDLNQPQHF	TGTGCCAGCAGTACCGACCTCAATCAGCCCCAGCATTTT
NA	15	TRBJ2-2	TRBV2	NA	CASRGAAATTGELFF	TGTGCCAGCAGGGGGGCCGCGGCTACAACCGGGGAGCTGTTTTTT
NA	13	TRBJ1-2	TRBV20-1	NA	CSALQGSVGGYTF	TGCAGTGCCCTACAGGGATCGGTAGGCGGCTACACCTTC
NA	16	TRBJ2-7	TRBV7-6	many	CASSPVPQGRDYEQYF	TGTGCCAGCAGCCCCGTACCCCAGGGCAGAGACTACGAGCAGTACTTC
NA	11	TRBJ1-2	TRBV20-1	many	CSVQANYGYTF	TGCAGTGTTCAAGCTAACTATGGCTACACCTTC
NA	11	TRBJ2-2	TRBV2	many	CASRWGGELFF	TGTGCCAGCAGGTGGGGGGGGGAGCTGTTTTTT
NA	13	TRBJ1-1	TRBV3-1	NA	CASRQLGNTEAFF	TGTGCCAGCCGCCAGCTTGGCAACACTGAAGCTTTCTTT
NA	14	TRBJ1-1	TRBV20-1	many	CSARRGETHTEAFF	TGCAGTGCTAGAAGGGGAGAGACACACACTGAAGCTTTCTTT
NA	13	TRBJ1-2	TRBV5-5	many	CASSFDWRYGYTF	TGTGCCAGCAGCTTTGACTGGCGGTATGGCTACACCTTC
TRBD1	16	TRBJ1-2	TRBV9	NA	CASSVTPEAQGAGYTF	TGTGCCAGCAGCGTCACCCCGGAGGCACAGGGGGCCGGCTACACCTTC
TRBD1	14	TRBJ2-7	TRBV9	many	CASSVGQGAREQYF	TGTGCCAGCAGCGTAGGTCAGGGGGCGAGAGAGCAGTACTTC
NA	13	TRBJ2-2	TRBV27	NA	CASSLWVTGELFF	TGTGCCAGCAGTTTGTGGGTCACCGGGGAGCTGTTTTTT
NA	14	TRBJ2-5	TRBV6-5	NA	CASSYPGAKETQYF	TGTGCCAGCAGTTACCCGGGGGCCAAAGAGACCCAGTACTTC
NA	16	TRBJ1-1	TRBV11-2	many	CASSQIPRGRGTEAFF	TGTGCCAGCAGCCAAATACCCAGGGGTCGCGGCACTGAAGCTTTCTTT
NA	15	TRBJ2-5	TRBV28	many	CASTHREGDQETQYF	TGTGCCAGCACCCACCGCGAGGGAGACCAAGAGACCCAGTACTTC
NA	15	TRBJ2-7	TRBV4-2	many	CASSQDNGGPYEQYF	TGTGCCAGCAGCCAAGACAACGGGGGCCCGTACGAGCAGTACTTC
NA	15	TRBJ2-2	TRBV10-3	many	CASSESSRGTGELFF	TGTGCCAGCAGTGAGTCCTCTCGGGGCACCGGGGAGCTGTTTTTT
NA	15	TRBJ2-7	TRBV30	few	CAWIVTGTGSYEQYF	TGTGCCTGGATCGTAACGGGTACGGGCAGCTACGAGCAGTACTTC
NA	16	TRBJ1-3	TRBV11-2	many	CASSPRTGGSGNTIYF	TGTGCCAGCAGCCCCCGGACGGGAGGGTCTGGAAACACCATATATTTT
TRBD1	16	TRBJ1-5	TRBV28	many	CASSFLGQGSNQPQHF	TGTGCCAGCAGTTTCCTGGGACAGGGGAGCAATCAGCCCCAGCATTTT
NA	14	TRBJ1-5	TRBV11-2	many	CASSTQGSNQPQHF	TGTGCCAGCAGCACCCAAGGTAGCAATCAGCCCCAGCATTTT
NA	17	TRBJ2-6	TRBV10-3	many	CATDTIYTSSGANVLTF	TGTGCCACCGACACCATATACACTAGCTCTGGGGCCAACGTCCTGACTTTC
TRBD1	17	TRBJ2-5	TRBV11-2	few	CASSLWSGRGRLETQYF	TGTGCCAGCAGCTTATGGTCGGGCAGGGGGCGTTTAGAGACCCAGTACTTC
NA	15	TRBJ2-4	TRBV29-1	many	CSVEEGFLAKNIQYF	TGCAGCGTTGAAGAGGGGTTCTTAGCCAAAAACATTCAGTACTTC
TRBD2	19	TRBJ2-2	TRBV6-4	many	CASTRRAGDPSPNTGELFF	TGTGCCAGCACCCGAAGGGCGGGGGACCCATCTCCGAACACCGGGGAGCTGTTTTTT
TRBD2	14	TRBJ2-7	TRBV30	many	CAWSGLAASYEQYF	TGTGCCTGGAGTGGACTAGCGGCCTCCTACGAGCAGTACTTC
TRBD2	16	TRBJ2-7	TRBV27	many	CASSLSMSGTRYRQYF	TGTGCCAGCAGTTTATCGATGTCGGGGACTAGATATCGGCAGTACTTC
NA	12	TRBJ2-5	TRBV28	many	CASSPTIETQYF	TGTGCCAGCAGCCCTACAATAGAGACCCAGTACTTC
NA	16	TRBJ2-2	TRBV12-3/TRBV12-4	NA	CASSLLAGDRSGELFF	TGTGCCAGCAGTTTATTGGCGGGAGACAGGTCCGGGGAGCTGTTTTTT
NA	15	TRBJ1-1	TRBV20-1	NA	CSARDPLRRGTEAFF	TGCAGTGCTAGAGATCCACTTCGGAGGGGCACTGAAGCTTTCTTT
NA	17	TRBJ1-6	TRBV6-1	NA	CASSDRKSRVSGSPLHF	TGTGCCAGCAGTGACCGCAAGTCCAGGGTCAGTGGATCACCCCTCCACTTT
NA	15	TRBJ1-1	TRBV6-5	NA	CASSYSRRGSTEAFF	TGTGCCAGCAGTTACTCCCGGCGAGGCAGCACTGAAGCTTTCTTT
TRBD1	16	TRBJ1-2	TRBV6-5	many	CASSYSLGQATYGYTF	TGTGCCAGCAGTTATTCTCTCGGACAGGCCACCTATGGCTACACCTTC
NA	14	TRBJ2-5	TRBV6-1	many	CASSEANGAETQYF	TGTGCCAGCAGTGAAGCAAACGGCGCGGAGACCCAGTACTTC
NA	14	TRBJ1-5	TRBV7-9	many	CASSLAVGDQPQHF	TGTGCCAGCAGCTTAGCGGTGGGGGATCAGCCCCAGCATTTT
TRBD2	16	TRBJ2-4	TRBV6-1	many	CASSELAGGAKNIQYF	TGTGCCAGCAGTGAACTGGCGGGGGGAGCCAAAAACATTCAGTACTTC
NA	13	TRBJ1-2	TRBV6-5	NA	CASSYSADYGYTF	TGTGCCAGCAGTTACTCAGCAGACTATGGCTACACCTTC
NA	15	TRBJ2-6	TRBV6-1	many	CASSEELSGANVLTF	TGTGCCAGCAGTGAAGAACTCTCTGGGGCCAACGTCCTGACTTTC
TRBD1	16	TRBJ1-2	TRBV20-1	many	CSARDLWWQGEGGYTF	TGCAGTGCTAGAGATCTCTGGTGGCAGGGGGAGGGAGGCTACACCTTC
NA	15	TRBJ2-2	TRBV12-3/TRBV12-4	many	CASSFKDLNTGELFF	TGTGCCAGCAGTTTCAAGGACTTAAACACCGGGGAGCTGTTTTTT
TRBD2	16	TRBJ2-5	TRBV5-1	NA	CASSLLADRRGETQYF	TGCGCCAGCAGCTTACTAGCGGACCGTAGGGGGGAGACCCAGTACTTC
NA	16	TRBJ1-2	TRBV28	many	CASSPKPQGTPRDYTF	TGTGCCAGCAGTCCCAAGCCGCAGGGAACTCCCCGTGACTACACCTTC
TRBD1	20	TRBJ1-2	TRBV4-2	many	CASSLMEKGPGGEAVYGYTF	TGTGCCAGCAGCCTTATGGAGAAGGGGCCAGGGGGCGAAGCGGTCTATGGCTACACCTTC
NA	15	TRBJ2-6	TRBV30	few	CAWKDPGSGANVLTF	TGTGCCTGGAAGGACCCAGGGAGTGGGGCCAACGTCCTGACTTTC
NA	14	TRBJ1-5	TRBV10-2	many	CASGRGNGNQPQHF	TGCGCCAGCGGGAGGGGGAATGGCAATCAGCCCCAGCATTTT
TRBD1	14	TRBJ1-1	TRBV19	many	CASRPRQGNTEAFF	TGTGCCAGTAGACCAAGACAGGGGAACACTGAAGCTTTCTTT
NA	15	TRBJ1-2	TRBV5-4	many	CASSLESSESYGYTF	TGTGCCAGCAGCTTGGAGAGCAGCGAGAGCTATGGCTACACCTTC
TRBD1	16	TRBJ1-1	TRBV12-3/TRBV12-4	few	CASLRRQGLMNTEAFF	TGTGCCAGTCTTCGGAGACAGGGACTAATGAACACTGAAGCTTTCTTT